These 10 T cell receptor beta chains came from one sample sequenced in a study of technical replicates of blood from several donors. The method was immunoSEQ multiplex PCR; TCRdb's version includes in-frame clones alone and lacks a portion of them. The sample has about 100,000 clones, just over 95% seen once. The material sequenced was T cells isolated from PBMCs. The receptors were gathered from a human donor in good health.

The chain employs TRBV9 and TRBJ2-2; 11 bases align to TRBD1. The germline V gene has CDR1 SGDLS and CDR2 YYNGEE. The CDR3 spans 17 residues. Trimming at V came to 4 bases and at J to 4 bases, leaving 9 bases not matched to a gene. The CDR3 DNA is TGTGCCAGCAGCTTTCGTAGGACAGGGGGCGGCACCGGGGAGCTGTTTTTT. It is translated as CASSFRRTGGGTGELFF.

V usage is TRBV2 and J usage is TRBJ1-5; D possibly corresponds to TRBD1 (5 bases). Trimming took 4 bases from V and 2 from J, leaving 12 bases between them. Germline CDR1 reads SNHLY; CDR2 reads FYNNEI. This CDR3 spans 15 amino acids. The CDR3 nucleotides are TGTGCCAGCAGTGCGTTCAGGGTTGGCAATCAGCCCCAGCATTTT. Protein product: CASSAFRVGNQPQHF.

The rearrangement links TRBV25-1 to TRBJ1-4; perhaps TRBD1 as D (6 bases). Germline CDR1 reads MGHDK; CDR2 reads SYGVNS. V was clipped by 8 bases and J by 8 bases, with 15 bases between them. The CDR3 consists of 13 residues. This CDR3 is CASSARGQEKLFF. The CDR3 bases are TGTGCCAGCTCGGCCCGAGGACAGGAAAAACTGTTTTTT.

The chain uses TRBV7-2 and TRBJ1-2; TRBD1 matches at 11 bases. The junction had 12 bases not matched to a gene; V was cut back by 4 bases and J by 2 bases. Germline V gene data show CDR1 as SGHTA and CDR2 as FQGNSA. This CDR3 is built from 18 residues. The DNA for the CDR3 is TGTGCCAGCAGCTCCAAGCATGGGGACAGGGGGTTCAACTATGGCTACACCTTC. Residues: CASSSKHGDRGFNYGYTF.

This CDR3 is CASSPGAQTYEQYF. The CDR3 region has the DNA TGTGCCAGCTCACCGGGAGCCCAAACCTACGAGCAGTACTTC. The rearrangement links TRBV18 to TRBJ2-7, with D maybe TRBD2 (5 bases). The CDR3 has 14 residues. V was pared by 3 bases and J by 2 bases, with 11 bases between. The germline V gene encodes CDR1 KGHSH and CDR2 LQKENI. Together with reference TRBV18 and TRBJ2-7, the CDR3 gives the full variable domain: NAGVMQNPRHLVRRRGQEARLRCSPMKGHSHVYWYRQLPEEGLKFMVYLQKENIIDESGMPKERFSAEFPKEGPSILRIQQVVRGDSAAYFCASSPGAQTYEQYFGPGTRLTVT.

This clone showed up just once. Written as DNA, the CDR3 is TGCGCCAGCAGCTTGGCCCAGGGGTGGAACTACAATGAGCAGTTCTTC. This codes for CASSLAQGWNYNEQFF. The V gene is TRBV5-1, the J gene TRBJ2-1; possible D gene TRBD1, 6 bases. Trimming removed 0 bases from V and 3 bases from J, with 13 bases in between. This CDR3 has 16 amino acids. Germline lookup yields CDR1 SGHRS and CDR2 YFSETQ.

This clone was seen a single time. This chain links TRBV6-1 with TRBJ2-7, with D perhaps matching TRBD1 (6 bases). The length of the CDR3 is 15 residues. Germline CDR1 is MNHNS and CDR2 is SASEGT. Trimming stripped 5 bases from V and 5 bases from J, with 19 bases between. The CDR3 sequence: CASSSTGTRVHEQYF. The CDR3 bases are TGTGCCAGCAGTTCCACCGGGACACGCGTCCACGAGCAGTACTTC.

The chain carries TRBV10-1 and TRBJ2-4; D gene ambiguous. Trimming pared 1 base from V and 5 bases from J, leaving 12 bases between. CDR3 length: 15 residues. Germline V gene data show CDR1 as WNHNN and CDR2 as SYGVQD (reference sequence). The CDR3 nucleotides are TGCGCCAGCAGTGAGTTTACCCCGGGTGAAAACATTCAGTACTTC. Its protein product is CASSEFTPGENIQYF.

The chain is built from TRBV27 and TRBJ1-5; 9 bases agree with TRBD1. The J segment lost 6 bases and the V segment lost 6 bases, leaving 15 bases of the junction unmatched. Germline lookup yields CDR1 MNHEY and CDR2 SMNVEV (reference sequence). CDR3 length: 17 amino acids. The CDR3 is CASSQALYRGRRQPQHF. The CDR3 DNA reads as TGTGCCAGCAGCCAAGCCCTTTACAGGGGGCGCCGTCAGCCCCAGCATTTT.

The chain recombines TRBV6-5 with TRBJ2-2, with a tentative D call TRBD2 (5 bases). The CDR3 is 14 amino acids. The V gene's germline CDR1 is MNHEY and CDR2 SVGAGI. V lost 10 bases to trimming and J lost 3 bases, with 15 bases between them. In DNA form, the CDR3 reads TGTGCCACCCAATGGGCGAGGGACACCGGGGAGCTGTTTTTT. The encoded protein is CATQWARDTGELFF.